Listed below are T cell receptor beta chains from one sample, sequenced in a study of response to subunit inactivated influenza vaccine. TCRdb reprocessed the RT-PCR reads with MiXCR, giving one entry per CDR3 protein. The table lists about 540,000 distinct CDR3 sequences, 14% of them singletons, with around 10% in the top ten. Sequencing was performed on PBMCs from blood, taken roughly 12 days after vaccination. These receptors all come from a man in his fifties or sixties who received an inactivated influenza vaccine. CDR3s include the opening cysteine and the closing phenylalanine or tryptophan. A D gene is named only where the DNA matches it firmly. Only some rows state a clone size, as once, few, many or a class for expanded clones.

>NA|NA|TRBJ1-4|TRBV12-3/TRBV12-4
TGTGCCAGCAGTCGGACGCCAACTAATGAAAAACTGTTTTTT
CASSRTPTNEKLFF
>NA|few|TRBJ2-5|TRBV5-1
TGCGCCAGCTTGGCCCCGACAATTCAAGAGACCCAGTACTTC
CASLAPTIQETQYF
>TRBD1|many|TRBJ1-2|TRBV12-3/TRBV12-4
TGTGCCAGCAGTGCCGCGGGGACAGGGATGGCCAACTATGGCTACACCTTC
CASSAAGTGMANYGYTF
>NA|NA|TRBJ2-1|TRBV5-5
TGTGCCAGCGGGGTTAGGGATGAGCAGTTCTTC
CASGVRDEQFF
>TRBD2|many|TRBJ2-1|TRBV9
TGTGCCAGCAGCGTAGTGAGCGGGGGATTCTACAATGAGCAGTTCTTC
CASSVVSGGFYNEQFF
>TRBD2|few|TRBJ2-1|TRBV30
TGTGCCTGGAGTCGGGACTACAACAATGAGCAGTTCTTC
CAWSRDYNNEQFF
>NA|NA|TRBJ2-3|TRBV5-1
TGCGCCAGCCAAACCCGGTTGGGCACAGATACGCAGTATTTT
CASQTRLGTDTQYF
>NA|many|TRBJ2-7|TRBV12-3/TRBV12-4
TGTGCCAGCAGTTTGTCAGGGCCCTACGAGCAGTACTTC
CASSLSGPYEQYF
>TRBD1|many|TRBJ2-5|TRBV28
TGTGCCAGCAGTTCCGGGACAAGGGGGCTTGTGTGGACCCAGTACTTC
CASSSGTRGLVWTQYF
>NA|NA|TRBJ1-2|TRBV5-1
TGCGCCAGCAGCTTGGCCGAGCGGGGCGGCTACACCTTC
CASSLAERGGYTF
>NA|NA|TRBJ1-1|TRBV7-9
TGTGCCAGCAGCGGGGAGACAGGGAACACTGAAGCTTTCTTT
CASSGETGNTEAFF
>NA|few|TRBJ1-2|TRBV20-1
TGCAGTGCTAGAGATCCCGCGGTGGTCTGGAAGGGCTACACCTTC
CSARDPAVVWKGYTF
>NA|few|TRBJ1-6|TRBV20-1
TGCAGTGCTAGAGTAGGGGGGCGTGATTCACCCCTCCACTTT
CSARVGGRDSPLHF
>TRBD1|few|TRBJ2-7|TRBV10-3
TGTGCCATCAGTGGGACAGGCATGGGCTACGAGCAGTACTTC
CAISGTGMGYEQYF
>TRBD2|NA|TRBJ2-1|TRBV20-1
TGCAGTGCTAGAGATCGAAGCGGGGTCGTATACTACAATGAGCAGTTCTTC
CSARDRSGVVYYNEQFF
>TRBD1|few|TRBJ2-3|TRBV2
TGTGCCAGCAGTGGGGACAGGGACTGGGGCACAGATACGCAGTATTTT
CASSGDRDWGTDTQYF
>TRBD2|NA|TRBJ2-3|TRBV7-9
TGTGCCAGCTTGACCCCGGGACTAGTTCTTTGGTTT
CASLTPGLVLWF
>NA|NA|TRBJ2-1|TRBV12-3/TRBV12-4
TGTGCCAGCAGTTTGGGCGGAGGGGACGGCGATGAGCAGTTCTTC
CASSLGGGDGDEQFF
>NA|few|TRBJ2-2|TRBV27
TGTGCCAGCAGTCCCTGGACAGACACCGGGGAGCTGTTTTTT
CASSPWTDTGELFF
>TRBD2|few|TRBJ2-7|TRBV5-1
TGCGCCAGCAGCCCCGGGACTAGCGGGAGGACCCACGAGCAGTACTTC
CASSPGTSGRTHEQYF
>TRBD2|few|TRBJ2-5|TRBV20-1
TGCAGTGCTAGCCGGCTAGCGGGCCTTAGGGAGACCCAGTACTTC
CSASRLAGLRETQYF
>TRBD2|NA|TRBJ2-7|TRBV28
TGTGCCAGCAGTTTAATGGCTAGCGGGAGTGGCGAGCAGTACTTC
CASSLMASGSGEQYF